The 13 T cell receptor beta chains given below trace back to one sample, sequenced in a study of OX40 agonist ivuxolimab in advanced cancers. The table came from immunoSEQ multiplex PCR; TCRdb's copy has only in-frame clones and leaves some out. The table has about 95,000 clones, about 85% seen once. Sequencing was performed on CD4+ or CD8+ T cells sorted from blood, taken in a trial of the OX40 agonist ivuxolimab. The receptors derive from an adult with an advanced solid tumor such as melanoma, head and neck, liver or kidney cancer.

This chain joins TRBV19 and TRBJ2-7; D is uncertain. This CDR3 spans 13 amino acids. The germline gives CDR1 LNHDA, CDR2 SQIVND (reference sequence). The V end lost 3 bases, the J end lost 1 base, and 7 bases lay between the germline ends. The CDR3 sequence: CASSMTLSYEQYF. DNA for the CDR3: TGTGCCAGTAGTATGACTCTTTCCTACGAGCAGTACTTC.

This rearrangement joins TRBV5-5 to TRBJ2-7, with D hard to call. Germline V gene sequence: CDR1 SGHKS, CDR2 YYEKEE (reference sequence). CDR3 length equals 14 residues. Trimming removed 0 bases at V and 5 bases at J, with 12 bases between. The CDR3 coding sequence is TGTGCCAGCAGCTTGGAGGCGGAATCCCACGAGCAGTACTTC. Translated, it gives CASSLEAESHEQYF.

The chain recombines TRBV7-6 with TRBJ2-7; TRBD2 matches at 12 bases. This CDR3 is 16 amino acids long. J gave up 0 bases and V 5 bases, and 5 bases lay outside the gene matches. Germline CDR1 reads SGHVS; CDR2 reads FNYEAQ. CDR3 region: CASSPWTSGTSYEQYF. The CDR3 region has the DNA TGTGCCAGCAGCCCTTGGACTAGCGGGACCTCCTACGAGCAGTACTTC.

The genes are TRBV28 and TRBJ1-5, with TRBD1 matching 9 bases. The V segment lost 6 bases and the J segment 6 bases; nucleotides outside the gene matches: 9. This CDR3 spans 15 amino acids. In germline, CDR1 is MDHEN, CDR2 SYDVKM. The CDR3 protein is CASRPGTGMFQPQHF. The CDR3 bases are TGTGCCAGCAGACCCGGGACAGGGATGTTTCAGCCCCAGCATTTT.

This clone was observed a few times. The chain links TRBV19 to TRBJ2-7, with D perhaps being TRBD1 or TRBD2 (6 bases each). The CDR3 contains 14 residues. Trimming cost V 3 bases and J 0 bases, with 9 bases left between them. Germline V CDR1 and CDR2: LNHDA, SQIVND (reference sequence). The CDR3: CASSIGGLSYEQYF. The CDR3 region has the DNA TGTGCCAGTAGTATCGGGGGCCTCTCCTACGAGCAGTACTTC. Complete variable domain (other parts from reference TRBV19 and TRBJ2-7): DGGITQSPKYLFRKEGQNVTLSCEQNLNHDAMYWYRQDPGQGLRLIYYSQIVNDFQKGDIAEGYSVSREKKESFPLTVTSAQKNPTAFYLCASSIGGLSYEQYFGPGTRLTVT.

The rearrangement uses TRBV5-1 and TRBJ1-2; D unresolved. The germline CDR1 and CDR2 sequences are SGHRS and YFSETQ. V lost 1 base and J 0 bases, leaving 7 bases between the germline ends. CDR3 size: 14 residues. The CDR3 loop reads CASSLTTANYGYTF. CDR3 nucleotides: TGCGCCAGCAGCTTGACTACCGCTAACTATGGCTACACCTTC.

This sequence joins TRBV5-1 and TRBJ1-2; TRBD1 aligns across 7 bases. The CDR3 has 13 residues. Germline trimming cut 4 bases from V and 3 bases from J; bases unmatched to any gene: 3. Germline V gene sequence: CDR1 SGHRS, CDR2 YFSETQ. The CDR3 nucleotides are TGCGCCAGCAGCCCCACAGGGGACTATGGCTACACCTTC. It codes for CASSPTGDYGYTF.

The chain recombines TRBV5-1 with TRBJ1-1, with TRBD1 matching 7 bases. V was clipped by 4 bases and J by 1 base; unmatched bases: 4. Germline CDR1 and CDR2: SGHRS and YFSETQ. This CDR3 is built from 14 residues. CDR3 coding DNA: TGCGCCAGCAGCATGGGGACAGAGAACACTGAAGCTTTCTTT. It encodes CASSMGTENTEAFF.

CDR3 DNA: TGTGCCAGCAGCTTAGAGAAGGCACTCTCCTACAATGAGCAGTTCTTC. Protein: CASSLEKALSYNEQFF. This rearrangement joins TRBV11-2 to TRBJ2-1; D gene uncertain. CDR3 length: 16 residues. V lost 0 bases, J lost 0 bases, and 9 bases lay in between. From germline, CDR1 is SGHAT and CDR2 FQNNGV.

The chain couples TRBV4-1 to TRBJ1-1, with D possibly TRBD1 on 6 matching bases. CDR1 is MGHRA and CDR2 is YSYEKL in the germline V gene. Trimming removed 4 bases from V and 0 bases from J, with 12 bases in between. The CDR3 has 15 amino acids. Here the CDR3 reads CASSPGQNMNTEAFF. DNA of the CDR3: TGCGCCAGCAGCCCTGGACAGAACATGAACACTGAAGCTTTCTTT.

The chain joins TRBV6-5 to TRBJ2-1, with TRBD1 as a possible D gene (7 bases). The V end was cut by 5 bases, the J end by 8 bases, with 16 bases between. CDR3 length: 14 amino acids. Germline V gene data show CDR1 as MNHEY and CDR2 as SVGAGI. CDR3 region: CASSAGQTLDEQFF. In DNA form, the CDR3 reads TGTGCCAGCAGTGCGGGACAGACTTTAGATGAGCAGTTCTTC.

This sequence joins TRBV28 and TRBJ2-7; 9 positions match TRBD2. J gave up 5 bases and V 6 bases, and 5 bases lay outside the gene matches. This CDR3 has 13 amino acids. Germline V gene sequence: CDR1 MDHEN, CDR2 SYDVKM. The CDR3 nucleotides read TGTGCCAGCAGGGCGGGAGGGGGTCACGAGCAGTACTTC. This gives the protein CASRAGGGHEQYF.

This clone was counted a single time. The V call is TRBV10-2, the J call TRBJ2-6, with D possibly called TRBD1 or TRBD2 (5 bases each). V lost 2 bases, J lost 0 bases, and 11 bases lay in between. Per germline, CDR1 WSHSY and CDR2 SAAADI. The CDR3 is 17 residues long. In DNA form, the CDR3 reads TGCGCCAGCAGTGAGCTGGGTGGGGGCTCTGGGGCCAACGTCCTGACTTTC. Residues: CASSELGGGSGANVLTF.